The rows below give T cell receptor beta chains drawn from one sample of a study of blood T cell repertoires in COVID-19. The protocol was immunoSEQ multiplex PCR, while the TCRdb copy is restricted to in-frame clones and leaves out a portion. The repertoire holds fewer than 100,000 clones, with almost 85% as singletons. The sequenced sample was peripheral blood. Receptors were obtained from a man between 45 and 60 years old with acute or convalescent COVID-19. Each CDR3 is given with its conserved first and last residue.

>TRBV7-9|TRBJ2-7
CASSLVAGGPLEQYF
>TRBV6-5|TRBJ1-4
CAGMSGTENEKLFF
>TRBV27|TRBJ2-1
CASSLGGGGVAEQFF
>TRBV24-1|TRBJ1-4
CATSDARQTFEKLFF
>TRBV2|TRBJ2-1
CASSSGGAYNEQFF
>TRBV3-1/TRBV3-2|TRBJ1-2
CASSQAPSPGQDHTF
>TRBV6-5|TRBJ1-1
CASALEGNTEAFF
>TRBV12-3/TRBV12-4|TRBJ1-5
CASSNRGQPQHF
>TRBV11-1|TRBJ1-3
CASSLDRQVSGNTIYF
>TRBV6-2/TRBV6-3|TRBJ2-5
CASSYESHGTQYF
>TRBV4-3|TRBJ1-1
CASSPGTGNTEAFF